This TCR beta chain came from a study of blood T cell repertoires in COVID-19. Libraries were prepared by immunoSEQ multiplex PCR; TCRdb keeps only in-frame clonotypes and omits some of them. The table includes about 430,000 clones, around 87% detected once. Assignment of participants to cohorts was predicated upon participant-reported clinical history. Recovered participants had two consecutive negative NP/OP PCR tests, healthcare professional clearance, or symptom resolution. The CDR3 consists of 13 residues. The germline gives CDR1 GTSNPN, CDR2 SVGIG (reference sequence). The ends were cut back, 4 bases at V and 0 bases at J, with 7 bases in the middle.

Sequenced sample: PBMCs or T cells enriched from blood (not recorded which). This sequence joins TRBV30 and TRBJ1-5; no clear D gene. The TCR comes from a young man who had recovered from COVID-19. The CDR3 is CAWNQISNQPQHF. CDR3 in DNA: TGTGCCTGGAATCAGATTAGCAATCAGCCCCAGCATTTT.